This TCR beta chain was profiled in a study of Ad26.COV2.S vaccination and SARS-CoV-2 variants. With regard to this clone: Its antigen is not known.

Germline V gives CDR1 LNHDA, CDR2 SQIVND (reference sequence). CDR3 size: 16 residues. Trimming shortened V by 0 bases and J by 10 bases, and 16 bases separated the two germline ends. TCRdb's table, derived via immunoSEQ multiplex PCR, lists solely in-frame clones and lacks some. The sample shows around 370,000 clones, 90% to 95% of them seen only once. General observations from the study: People who got the vaccine had more spike-specific TCR breadth than people who got placebo.

The TCR comes from a human donor who had recovered from COVID-19. Specimen: peripheral blood, collected after recovery from COVID-19. This chain connects TRBV19 to TRBJ1-6, with a weak D call TRBD1 (5 bases). The CDR3 coding sequence is TGTGCCAGTAGTATAGAAGGACTAATAGGGGAATCACCCCTCCACTTT. Translation: CASSIEGLIGESPLHF.